These 16 T cell receptor beta chains were all obtained from the same sample, sequenced in a study of molecular identifiers for immune sequencing clone quantification. TCRdb independently ran MiXCR on the PCR reads; one entry per CDR3 protein. The data contain hundreds of thousands of distinct CDR3 sequences, roughly 23% of them singletons. Sequencing was carried out using naive CD8+ T cells from blood, with Jurkat cell RNA spiked in. Subset specified: FACS-sorted CD8+CD4-CCR7+CD45RA+ naive T cells. The receptors shown here come from a human donor in good health. Some libraries in this study had Jurkat cell RNA spiked in.

This clonotype was detected many times. This chain joins TRBV29-1 and TRBJ1-5; D is unclear. The germline gives CDR1 SQVTM, CDR2 ANQGSEA. Trimming cost V 1 base and J 0 bases, with 4 bases left between them. The CDR3 has 13 residues. CDR3 in amino acids: CSVEAGSNQPQHF. The CDR3 nucleotides are TGCAGCGTTGAAGCAGGTAGCAATCAGCCCCAGCATTTT.

J is TRBJ2-7 and V is TRBV6-6, with D perhaps matching TRBD1 (5 bases). Germline assignment: CDR1 MNHNY and CDR2 SVGAGI (reference sequence). The CDR3 is 13 amino acids. The V end was cut by 2 bases, the J end by 3 bases, with 8 bases between. The CDR3 spells CASSYDRIYEQYF. CDR3 coding DNA: TGTGCCAGCAGTTACGACAGAATCTACGAGCAGTACTTC.

At least ten counts were recorded for this clonotype. The V gene is TRBV5-1, the J gene TRBJ2-1; 8 bases are shared with TRBD2. The V gene's germline CDR1 is SGHRS and CDR2 YFSETQ. This CDR3 is 15 amino acids long. With 4 bases clipped from V and 8 bases from J, the junction kept 11 bases outside the gene matches. CDR3 DNA: TGCGCCAGCAGCCCACGCGGGACTAGTAGGGATGAGCAGTTCTTC. Protein sequence: CASSPRGTSRDEQFF.

This clonotype was counted only a few times. V is TRBV19 and J is TRBJ1-2; 9 bases are shared with TRBD1. V shed 6 bases, J shed 7 bases, and the junction held 3 bases outside the gene matches. From germline, CDR1 is LNHDA and CDR2 SQIVND (reference sequence). The CDR3 extends over 12 amino acids. The CDR3 DNA is TGTGCCAGTAGACAGGGGGCCATTGGCTACACCTTC. Translating gives CASRQGAIGYTF.

This clonotype was seen ten or more times. The chain recombines TRBV29-1 with TRBJ2-3; 11 bases fit TRBD2. The germline CDR1 and CDR2 sequences are SQVTM and ANQGSEA. The CDR3 has 15 residues. Trimming took 6 bases from V and 4 from J; bases not matched to a gene: 9. CDR3 nucleotides: TGCAGCGTGGGAGATCTAGCGGGAGGACCAGATACGCAGTATTTT. Residues: CSVGDLAGGPDTQYF.

The chain joins TRBV4-2 to TRBJ2-7, with TRBD1 matching over 7 bases. The V segment lost 2 bases and the J segment 5 bases; nucleotides outside the gene matches: 3. The CDR3 totals 13 residues. Per the germline V gene, CDR1 is LGHNA and CDR2 is YNFKEQ. CDR3 bases: TGTGCCAGCAGCCAAAAACAGGGGCACGAGCAGTACTTC. As protein: CASSQKQGHEQYF.

This clonotype was detected ten times or more. CDR3 nucleotides: TGTGCCAGCAGCGAGGACCCGAACTACGAGCAGTACTTC. It specifies CASSEDPNYEQYF. The gene calls are TRBV6-1 and TRBJ2-7; the D is unclear. The CDR3 length is 13 residues. CDR1 is MNHNS and CDR2 is SASEGT in the germline V gene. V was shortened by 6 bases and J by 3 bases, with 12 bases between the two germline ends.

The rearrangement joins TRBV9 to TRBJ1-3, with 8 bases aligning to TRBD1. Germline CDR1 SGDLS, CDR2 YYNGEE. Trimming removed 0 bases from V and 7 bases from J; junction bases left unmatched: 6. This CDR3 contains 15 residues. CDR3 loop: CASSVEVGQGNTIYF. The CDR3 DNA is TGTGCCAGCAGCGTAGAGGTCGGACAGGGCAACACCATATATTTT.

This clonotype was seen at least ten times. The rearrangement joins TRBV9 to TRBJ1-1; D possibly corresponds to TRBD1 (6 bases). With 4 bases removed from V and 1 base from J, the gap between germline ends came to 14 bases. The CDR3 contains 15 residues. Germline loops: CDR1 SGDLS, CDR2 YYNGEE. As DNA, the CDR3 is TGTGCCAGCAGCCCGAGACAGGCTTCGAACACTGAAGCTTTCTTT. This translates into CASSPRQASNTEAFF.

This clonotype came up many times. The gene calls are TRBV28 and TRBJ2-7; no definite D call. Germline V gene data show CDR1 as MDHEN and CDR2 as SYDVKM. V lost 6 bases, J lost 0 bases, and 12 bases lay in between. This CDR3 is 14 amino acids long. CDR3 sequence: CASSLVRSSYEQYF. CDR3 nucleotides: TGTGCCAGCAGCTTAGTGCGGAGCTCCTACGAGCAGTACTTC.

This clonotype was counted many times. V usage is TRBV24-1 and J usage is TRBJ1-2; D remains ambiguous. CDR1 and CDR2 from the germline V gene are KGHDR and SFDVKD. Trimming removed 4 bases from V and 0 bases from J, with 8 bases in between. This CDR3 has 14 residues. The CDR3 sequence is CATSENTSNYGYTF. The CDR3 nucleotides read TGTGCCACCAGTGAGAACACCTCTAACTATGGCTACACCTTC.

This clonotype was detected ten times or more. The chain recombines TRBV4-2 with TRBJ2-1, with D possibly TRBD2 on 6 matching bases. Germline V CDR1 and CDR2: LGHNA, YNFKEQ. This CDR3 is 16 amino acids long. V shed 0 bases and J shed 8 bases, with 17 bases lying between them. The CDR3 sequence is CASSQDLTGAPHEQFF. DNA of the CDR3: TGTGCCAGCAGCCAAGATTTGACGGGAGCGCCCCATGAGCAGTTCTTC.

This chain uses TRBV13 with TRBJ2-7, with D maybe TRBD2 (7 bases). The CDR3 has 13 amino acids. Germline CDR1 reads PRHDT; CDR2 reads FYEKMQ (reference sequence). Trimming shortened V by 7 bases and J by 0 bases, and 10 bases separated the two germline ends. The CDR3 region is CASTRGGSYEQYF. The CDR3 DNA reads as TGTGCCAGCACAAGGGGGGGCTCCTACGAGCAGTACTTC.

This clonotype was counted at least ten times. This chain connects TRBV6-5 to TRBJ1-1; no clear D. V lost 0 bases and J 0 bases, leaving 14 bases between the germline ends. Germline CDR1 MNHEY, CDR2 SVGAGI. CDR3 length: 17 amino acids. The CDR3, as DNA: TGTGCCAGCAGTTACTCGGCGGGCTGGTCCGTGAACACTGAAGCTTTCTTT. It specifies CASSYSAGWSVNTEAFF.

About this clonotype: Given a much more abundant clone one base away, this may be a read error. Lacking the conserved final phenylalanine or tryptophan, this CDR3 likely reflects a read error. This chain joins TRBV5-1 and TRBJ2-5; 7 bases fit TRBD1. This CDR3 comprises 16 residues. V trimming: 4 bases; J trimming: 7 bases; junction bases outside the gene matches: 16. Germline CDR1 is SGHRS and CDR2 is YFSETQ. The DNA for the CDR3 is TGCGCCAGCAGCGATCTGGGACAGACCCCAGGCGGGACCCAGTACTCC. Amino acids: CASSDLGQTPGGTQYS.

Concerning this clonotype: Without the conserved terminal phenylalanine or tryptophan, this CDR3 likely stems from a read error. The V call is TRBV20-1, the J call TRBJ2-7; 13 bases map to TRBD2. V was pared by 1 base and J by 4 bases, with 4 bases of the junction left unmatched. This CDR3 has 15 amino acids. In germline, CDR1 is DFQATT, CDR2 SNEGSKA (reference sequence). The CDR3 DNA is TGCAGTGCTAGAGGGACTAGCGGGAGTGTGTACGAGCAGTACTCC. Encoded protein: CSARGTSGSVYEQYS.